This T cell receptor beta chain was captured in a study of blood T cells in healthy people across ages. For the study at large: Capture by template switching was about one barcoded beta molecule per two T cells.

The authors ran a second PCR of roughly 7 to 11 cycles using a sample-barcoded 5' primer and a J-beta primer mix. From the 5' RACE reads, TCRdb called clonotypes with MiXCR, one entry per CDR3 protein. The repertoire holds 1.8 million or so distinct CDR3 sequences, with about two fifths as singletons. Trimming shortened V by 9 bases and J by 9 bases, and 15 bases separated the two germline ends. Germline V gives CDR1 SNHLY, CDR2 FYNNEI. CDR3 length equals 12 residues. Extracted total RNA amounted to at least 6 micrograms for each sample. The origin of this receptor is a human donor in good health. The J gene is TRBJ2-1, the V gene TRBV2, with D possibly being TRBD2 (5 bases). The material sequenced was blood. Written as DNA, the CDR3 is TGTGCCAGTGTAGCAACCAGCGGTGAGCAGTTCTTC. Its translation is CASVATSGEQFF.